The T cell receptor beta chain described here comes from a study of early T cells in non-severe SARS-CoV-2 infection. TCRdb re-called the 5' RACE reads with MiXCR, one entry per CDR3 protein. Found here are 15,000 to 20,000 distinct CDR3 sequences, more than 5% of them singletons; the top ten hold approximately 6%. This clonotype was recorded many times. This CDR3 has 13 residues. Trimming pared 7 bases from V and 9 bases from J, leaving 13 bases between. Sequencing was done on a sample of whole blood. The sequence was collected from an adult who was a healthcare worker with PCR-confirmed SARS-CoV-2 infection or an uninfected control (not recorded which). The rearrangement joins TRBV12-3 or TRBV12-4 to TRBJ1-6; the D gene is possibly TRBD1 (5 bases). CDR3 region: CASKSQGGSPLHF. CDR3 nucleotides: TGTGCCAGCAAGAGCCAGGGTGGTTCACCCCTCCACTTT.